This TCR beta chain was observed in a study of low-dose radiotherapy and immunotherapy resistance in tumors. Looking at the study overall: A total of 6.5 Gy was given to Cohort 1 as 0.5 Gy per fraction every 2 weeks. The patients were given nivolumab 240 mg every two weeks and ipilimumab 1 mg/kg every six weeks, through an intravenous route.

The table lists this clonotype with many counts. Documented time point: before trial treatment. Patients deemed eligible presented with advanced solid tumors lacking tumor-infiltrating lymphocytes. The CDR3 extends over 13 amino acids. Deletions cut 4 bases from V and 2 bases from J, with 12 bases between. The V gene's germline CDR1 is SQVTM and CDR2 ANQGSEA. Priming of first-strand cDNA relied on TRAV- and TRBV-specific primers (covering alpha and beta chains). With a constant-region primer and a V-primer adapter, TCRs were subjected to approximately 21 PCR cycles of amplification. TCRdb reprocessed the reads via MiXCR and lists one record per CDR3 protein. In the table there are under 90,000 distinct CDR3 sequences, about a sixth of which are singletons.

This sequence originates from a male donor with prostate cancer. This chain connects TRBV29-1 to TRBJ2-7, with D tentatively TRBD1 (6 bases). Sequenced here: PBMCs, sampled before treatment. CDR3 DNA: TGCAGCGTTGCCCCGGGGACAACCTACGAGCAGTACTTC. This encodes CSVAPGTTYEQYF.